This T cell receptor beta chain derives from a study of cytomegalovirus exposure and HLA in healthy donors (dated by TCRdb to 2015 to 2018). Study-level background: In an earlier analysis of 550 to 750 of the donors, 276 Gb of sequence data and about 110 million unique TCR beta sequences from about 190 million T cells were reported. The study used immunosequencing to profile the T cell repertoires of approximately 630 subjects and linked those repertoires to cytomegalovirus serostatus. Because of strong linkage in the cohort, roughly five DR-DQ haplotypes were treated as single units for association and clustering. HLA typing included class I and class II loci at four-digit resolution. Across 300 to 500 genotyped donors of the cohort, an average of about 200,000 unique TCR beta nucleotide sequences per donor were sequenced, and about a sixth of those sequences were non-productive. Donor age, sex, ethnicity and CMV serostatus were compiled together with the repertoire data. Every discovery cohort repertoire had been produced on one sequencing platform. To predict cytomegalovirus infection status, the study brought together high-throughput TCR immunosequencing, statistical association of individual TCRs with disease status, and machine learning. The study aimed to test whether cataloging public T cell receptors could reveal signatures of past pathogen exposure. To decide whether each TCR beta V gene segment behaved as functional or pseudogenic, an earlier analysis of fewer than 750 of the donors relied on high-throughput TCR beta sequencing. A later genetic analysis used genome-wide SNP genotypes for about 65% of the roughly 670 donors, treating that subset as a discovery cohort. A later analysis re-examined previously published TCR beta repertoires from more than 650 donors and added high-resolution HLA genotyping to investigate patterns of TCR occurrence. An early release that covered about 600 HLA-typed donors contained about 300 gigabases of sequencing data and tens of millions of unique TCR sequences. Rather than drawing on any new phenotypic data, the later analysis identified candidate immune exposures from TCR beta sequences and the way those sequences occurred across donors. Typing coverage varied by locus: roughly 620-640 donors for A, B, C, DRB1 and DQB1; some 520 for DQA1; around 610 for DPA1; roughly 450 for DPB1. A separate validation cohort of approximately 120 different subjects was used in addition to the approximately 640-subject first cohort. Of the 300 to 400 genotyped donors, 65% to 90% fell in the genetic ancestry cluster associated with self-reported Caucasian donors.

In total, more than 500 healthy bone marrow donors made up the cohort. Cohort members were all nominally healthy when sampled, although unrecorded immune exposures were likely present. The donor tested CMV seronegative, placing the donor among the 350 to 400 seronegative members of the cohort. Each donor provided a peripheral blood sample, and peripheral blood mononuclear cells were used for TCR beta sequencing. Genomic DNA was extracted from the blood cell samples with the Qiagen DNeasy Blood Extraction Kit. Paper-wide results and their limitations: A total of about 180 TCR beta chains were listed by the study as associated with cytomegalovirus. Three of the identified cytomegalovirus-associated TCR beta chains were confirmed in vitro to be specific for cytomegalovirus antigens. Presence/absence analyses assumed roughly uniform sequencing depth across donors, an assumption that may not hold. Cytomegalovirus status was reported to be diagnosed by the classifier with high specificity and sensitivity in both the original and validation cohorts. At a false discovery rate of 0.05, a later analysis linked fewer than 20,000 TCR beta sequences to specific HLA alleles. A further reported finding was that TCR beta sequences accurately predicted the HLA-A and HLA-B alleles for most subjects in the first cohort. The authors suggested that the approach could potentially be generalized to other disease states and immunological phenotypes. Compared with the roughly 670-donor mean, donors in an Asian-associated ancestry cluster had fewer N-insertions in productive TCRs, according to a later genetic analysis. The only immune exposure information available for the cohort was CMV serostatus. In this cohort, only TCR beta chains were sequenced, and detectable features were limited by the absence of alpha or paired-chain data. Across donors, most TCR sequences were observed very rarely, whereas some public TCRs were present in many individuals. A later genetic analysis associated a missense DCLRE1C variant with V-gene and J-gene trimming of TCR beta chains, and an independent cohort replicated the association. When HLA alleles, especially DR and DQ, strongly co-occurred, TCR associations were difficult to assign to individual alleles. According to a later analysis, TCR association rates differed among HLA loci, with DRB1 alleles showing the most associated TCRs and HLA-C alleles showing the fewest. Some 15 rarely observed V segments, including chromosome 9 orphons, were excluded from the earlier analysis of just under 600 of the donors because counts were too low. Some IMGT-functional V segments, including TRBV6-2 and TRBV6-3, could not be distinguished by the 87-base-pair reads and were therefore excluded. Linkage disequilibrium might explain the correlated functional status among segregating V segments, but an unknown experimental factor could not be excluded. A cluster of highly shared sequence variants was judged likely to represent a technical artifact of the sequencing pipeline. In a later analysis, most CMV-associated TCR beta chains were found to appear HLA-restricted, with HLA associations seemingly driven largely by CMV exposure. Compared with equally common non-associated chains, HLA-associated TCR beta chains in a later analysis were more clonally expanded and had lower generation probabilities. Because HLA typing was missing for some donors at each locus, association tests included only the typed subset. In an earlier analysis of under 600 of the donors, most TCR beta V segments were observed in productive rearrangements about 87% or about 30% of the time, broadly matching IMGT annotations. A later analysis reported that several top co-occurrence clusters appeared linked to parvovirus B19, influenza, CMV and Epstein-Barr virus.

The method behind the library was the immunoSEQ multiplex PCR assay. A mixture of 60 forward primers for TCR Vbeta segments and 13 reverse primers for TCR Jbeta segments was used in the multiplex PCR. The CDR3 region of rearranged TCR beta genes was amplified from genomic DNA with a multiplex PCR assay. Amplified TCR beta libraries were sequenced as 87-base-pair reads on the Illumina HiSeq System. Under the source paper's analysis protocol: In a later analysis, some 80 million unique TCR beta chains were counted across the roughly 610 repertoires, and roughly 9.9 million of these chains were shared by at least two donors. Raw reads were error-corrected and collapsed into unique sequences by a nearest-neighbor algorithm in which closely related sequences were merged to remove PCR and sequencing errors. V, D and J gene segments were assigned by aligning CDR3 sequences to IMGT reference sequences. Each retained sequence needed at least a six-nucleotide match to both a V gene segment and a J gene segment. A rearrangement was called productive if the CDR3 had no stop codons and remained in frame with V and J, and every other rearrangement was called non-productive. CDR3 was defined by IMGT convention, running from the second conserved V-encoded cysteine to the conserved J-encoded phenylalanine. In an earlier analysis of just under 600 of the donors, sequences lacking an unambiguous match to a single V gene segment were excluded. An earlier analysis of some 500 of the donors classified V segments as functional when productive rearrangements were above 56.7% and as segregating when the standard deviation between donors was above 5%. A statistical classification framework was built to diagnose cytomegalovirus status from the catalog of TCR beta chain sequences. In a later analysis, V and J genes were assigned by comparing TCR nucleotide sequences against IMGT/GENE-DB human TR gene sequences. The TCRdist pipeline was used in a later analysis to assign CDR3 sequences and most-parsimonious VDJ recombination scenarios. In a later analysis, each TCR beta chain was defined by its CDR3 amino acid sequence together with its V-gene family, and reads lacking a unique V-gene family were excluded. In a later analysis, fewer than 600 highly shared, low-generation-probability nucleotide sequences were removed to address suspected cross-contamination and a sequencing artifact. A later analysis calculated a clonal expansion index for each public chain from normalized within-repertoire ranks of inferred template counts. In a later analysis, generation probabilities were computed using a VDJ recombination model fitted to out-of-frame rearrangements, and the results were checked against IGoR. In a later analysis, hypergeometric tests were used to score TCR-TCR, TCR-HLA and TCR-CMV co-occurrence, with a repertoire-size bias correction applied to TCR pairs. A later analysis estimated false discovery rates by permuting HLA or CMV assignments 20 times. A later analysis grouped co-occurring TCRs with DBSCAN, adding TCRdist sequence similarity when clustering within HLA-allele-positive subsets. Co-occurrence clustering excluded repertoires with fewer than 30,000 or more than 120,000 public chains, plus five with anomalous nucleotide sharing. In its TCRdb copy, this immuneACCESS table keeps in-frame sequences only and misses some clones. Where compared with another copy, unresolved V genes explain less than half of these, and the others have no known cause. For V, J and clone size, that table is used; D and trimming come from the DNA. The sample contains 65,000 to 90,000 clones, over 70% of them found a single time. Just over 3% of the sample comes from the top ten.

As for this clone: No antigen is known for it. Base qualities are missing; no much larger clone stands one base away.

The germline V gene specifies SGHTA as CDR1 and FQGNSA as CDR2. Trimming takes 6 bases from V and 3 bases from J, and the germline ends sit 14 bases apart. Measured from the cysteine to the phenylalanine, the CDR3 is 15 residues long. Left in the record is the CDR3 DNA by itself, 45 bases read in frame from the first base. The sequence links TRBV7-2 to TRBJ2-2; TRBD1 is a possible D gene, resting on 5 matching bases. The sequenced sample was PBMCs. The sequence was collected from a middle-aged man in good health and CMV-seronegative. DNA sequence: TGTGCCAGCAGTCCAGGGTGGCTTGACACCGGGGAGCTGTTTTTT. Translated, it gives CASSPGWLDTGELFF.